These T cell receptor beta chains were read from a single sample in a study of OX40 agonist ivuxolimab in advanced cancers. Some clones are missing from TCRdb's copy, which holds only in-frame ones; the method was immunoSEQ multiplex PCR. Counted here are more than 65,000 clones, about 81% occurring once; the ten biggest clones make up 4.5% to 6%. Material: CD4+ or CD8+ T cells sorted from blood, obtained in a trial of the OX40 agonist ivuxolimab. The receptors originated from an adult with an advanced solid tumor such as melanoma, head and neck, liver or kidney cancer. The CDR3 runs from the conserved cysteine through the conserved F or W. Each record gives: V gene, clone size, D gene, J gene, CDR3 DNA, CDR3 protein. D genes are given only for firm matches. Only some rows state a clone size, as once, few, many or a class for expanded clones.

v_gene: TRBV29-1; abundance: .; d_gene: .; j_gene: TRBJ2-1; CDR3nt: TGCAGCACCTTAAGCGGCCACCAGAATGAGCAGTTCTTC; CDR3aa: CSTLSGHQNEQFF
v_gene: TRBV5-1; abundance: .; d_gene: TRBD1; j_gene: TRBJ1-4; CDR3nt: TGCGCCAGCAGCTTGGGTGACAGGGTTGAAAAACTGTTTTTT; CDR3aa: CASSLGDRVEKLFF
v_gene: TRBV2; abundance: .; d_gene: .; j_gene: TRBJ1-1; CDR3nt: TGTGCCAGCAGTTTCACTGAAGCTTTCTTT; CDR3aa: CASSFTEAFF
v_gene: TRBV5-4; abundance: .; d_gene: TRBD1; j_gene: TRBJ2-7; CDR3nt: TGTGCCAGCAGCCAGGGACAGGGGGTCTCCTACGAGCAGTACTTC; CDR3aa: CASSQGQGVSYEQYF
v_gene: TRBV10-2; abundance: .; d_gene: .; j_gene: TRBJ1-5; CDR3nt: TGCGCCAGCAGTGACAGGGATGCGAATCAGCCCCAGCATTTT; CDR3aa: CASSDRDANQPQHF
v_gene: TRBV6-4; abundance: .; d_gene: TRBD2; j_gene: TRBJ2-3; CDR3nt: TGTGCCAGCAGTGAGGGACTAGCGGGGGACCCACCCACGCAGTATTTT; CDR3aa: CASSEGLAGDPPTQYF
v_gene: TRBV5-4; abundance: few; d_gene: TRBD1; j_gene: TRBJ1-1; CDR3nt: TGTGCCAGCAGCTTCGACAGGGGCGACACTGAAGCTTTCTTT; CDR3aa: CASSFDRGDTEAFF
v_gene: TRBV19; abundance: .; d_gene: .; j_gene: TRBJ1-1; CDR3nt: TGTGCCAGTAGAAGGGTGGCGTACACTGAAGCTTTCTTT; CDR3aa: CASRRVAYTEAFF
v_gene: TRBV2; abundance: .; d_gene: .; j_gene: TRBJ1-5; CDR3nt: TGTGCCAGCAGTGTGGAAAAGGGGGGGCAGCCCCAGCATTTT; CDR3aa: CASSVEKGGQPQHF
v_gene: TRBV4-1; abundance: .; d_gene: .; j_gene: TRBJ2-1; CDR3nt: TGCGCCAGCAGCCAAGAAGGGCAGCCTGTGCAGTTCTTC; CDR3aa: CASSQEGQPVQFF
v_gene: TRBV5-1; abundance: few; d_gene: TRBD1; j_gene: TRBJ1-6; CDR3nt: TGCGCCAGCAGCCCGATCGGACAGGTGGGTTCACCCCTCCACTTT; CDR3aa: CASSPIGQVGSPLHF
v_gene: TRBV5-8; abundance: .; d_gene: .; j_gene: TRBJ1-5; CDR3nt: TGTGCCAGCAGCTTGTTGACAGGATTCAATCAGCCCCAGCATTTT; CDR3aa: CASSLLTGFNQPQHF
v_gene: TRBV7-8; abundance: .; d_gene: TRBD2; j_gene: TRBJ2-3; CDR3nt: TGTGCCAGCAGCTTAGAGGGAGGGACAGATACGCAGTATTTT; CDR3aa: CASSLEGGTDTQYF
v_gene: TRBV27; abundance: .; d_gene: .; j_gene: TRBJ1-2; CDR3nt: TGTGCCAGCAGTTTCGGGGAGGGGCGGAGCTACACCTTC; CDR3aa: CASSFGEGRSYTF
v_gene: TRBV5-6; abundance: .; d_gene: .; j_gene: TRBJ2-1; CDR3nt: TGTGCCAGCAGCTTGGTGGGGGATGGTGAGCAGTTCTTC; CDR3aa: CASSLVGDGEQFF
v_gene: TRBV7-9; abundance: .; d_gene: .; j_gene: TRBJ1-1; CDR3nt: TGTGCCAGCAGCTTGGACAGAACTGAAGCTTTCTTT; CDR3aa: CASSLDRTEAFF
v_gene: TRBV30; abundance: .; d_gene: TRBD2; j_gene: TRBJ2-3; CDR3nt: TGTGCCTGGAGTGTAGCGGGGGTGGATACGCAGTATTTT; CDR3aa: CAWSVAGVDTQYF
v_gene: TRBV7-2; abundance: .; d_gene: .; j_gene: TRBJ2-7; CDR3nt: TGTGCCAGCAGCTTAAACAGATACTCCTACGAGCAGTACTTC; CDR3aa: CASSLNRYSYEQYF
v_gene: TRBV10-3; abundance: .; d_gene: .; j_gene: TRBJ1-1; CDR3nt: TGTGCCATCAGTGAAGGTAGGATCACTGAAGCTTTCTTT; CDR3aa: CAISEGRITEAFF
v_gene: TRBV5-4; abundance: .; d_gene: TRBD2; j_gene: TRBJ2-2; CDR3nt: TGTGCCAGCAGCCTGTTAGCGGGAGGCCTCACCGGGGAGCTGTTTTTT; CDR3aa: CASSLLAGGLTGELFF
v_gene: TRBV6-5; abundance: .; d_gene: .; j_gene: TRBJ2-3; CDR3nt: TGTGCCAGCAGTTACCCGGGCACAGATACGCAGTATTTT; CDR3aa: CASSYPGTDTQYF
v_gene: TRBV2; abundance: .; d_gene: .; j_gene: TRBJ1-1; CDR3nt: TGTGCCAGCAGGTACCAGGTGACTGAAGCTTTCTTT; CDR3aa: CASRYQVTEAFF
v_gene: TRBV25-1; abundance: .; d_gene: .; j_gene: TRBJ2-7; CDR3nt: TGTGCCAGCAGTGAATACCTCAAAAGCTCCTACGAGCAGTACTTC; CDR3aa: CASSEYLKSSYEQYF
v_gene: TRBV5-1; abundance: .; d_gene: .; j_gene: TRBJ2-3; CDR3nt: TGCGCCAGCAGCACCAGACGGGGCACAGATACGCAGTATTTT; CDR3aa: CASSTRRGTDTQYF
v_gene: TRBV2; abundance: .; d_gene: TRBD1; j_gene: TRBJ1-3; CDR3nt: TGTGCCAGCAGGCGGGACAGGGGTTTTGGAAACACCATATATTTT; CDR3aa: CASRRDRGFGNTIYF
v_gene: TRBV7-3; abundance: few; d_gene: .; j_gene: TRBJ2-2; CDR3nt: TGTGCCAGCAGCTTCCAAAGGTCGGGGCCCGGGGAGCTGTTTTTT; CDR3aa: CASSFQRSGPGELFF
v_gene: TRBV7-3; abundance: .; d_gene: .; j_gene: TRBJ1-1; CDR3nt: TGTGCCAGCAGCCCTACAGGGAACACTGAAGCTTTCTTT; CDR3aa: CASSPTGNTEAFF
v_gene: TRBV6-4; abundance: many; d_gene: TRBD2; j_gene: TRBJ2-3; CDR3nt: TGTGCCAGCAGTGTAGAGCGGGGGGGCCCAGATACGCAGTATTTT; CDR3aa: CASSVERGGPDTQYF
v_gene: TRBV19; abundance: .; d_gene: TRBD2; j_gene: TRBJ2-1; CDR3nt: TGTGCCAGTAGTTCAGCGGGAGACCTCTCCTACAATGAGCAGTTCTTC; CDR3aa: CASSSAGDLSYNEQFF
v_gene: TRBV14; abundance: .; d_gene: .; j_gene: TRBJ1-2; CDR3nt: TGTGCCAGCAGCCAAGTAAGATCGGTCTATGGCTACACCTTC; CDR3aa: CASSQVRSVYGYTF
v_gene: TRBV27; abundance: .; d_gene: .; j_gene: TRBJ1-3; CDR3nt: TGTGCCAGCAGACTACAGCCCCTGACGGCCTTCTCTGGAAACACCATATATTTT; CDR3aa: CASRLQPLTAFSGNTIYF
v_gene: TRBV10-3; abundance: once; d_gene: .; j_gene: TRBJ2-3; CDR3nt: TGTGCCATCAGGGGAGAAATCGGGGCACTACTCACAGATACGCAGTATTTT; CDR3aa: CAIRGEIGALLTDTQYF
v_gene: TRBV11-2; abundance: .; d_gene: TRBD2; j_gene: TRBJ2-1; CDR3nt: TGTGCCAGCAGCCAGAGCTTATGGCGGGAGAGTAGCAATGAGCAGTTCTTC; CDR3aa: CASSQSLWRESSNEQFF
v_gene: TRBV23-1; abundance: .; d_gene: .; j_gene: TRBJ2-7; CDR3nt: TGCGCCAGCAGTCAATCAGGTGCGGTACACCACGAGCAGTACTTC; CDR3aa: CASSQSGAVHHEQYF
v_gene: TRBV29-1; abundance: .; d_gene: .; j_gene: TRBJ1-2; CDR3nt: TGCAGCGTTGAACGTGGATCCTATGGCTACACCTTC; CDR3aa: CSVERGSYGYTF
v_gene: TRBV6-6; abundance: .; d_gene: .; j_gene: TRBJ1-1; CDR3nt: TGTGCCAGCAGTTACCGTGGGGAGGGCACTGAAGCTTTCTTT; CDR3aa: CASSYRGEGTEAFF
v_gene: TRBV19; abundance: .; d_gene: .; j_gene: TRBJ1-2; CDR3nt: TGTGCCAGTAGTATAGGGAGAGCTAACTATGGCTACACCTTC; CDR3aa: CASSIGRANYGYTF
v_gene: TRBV7-3; abundance: once; d_gene: TRBD1; j_gene: TRBJ2-1; CDR3nt: TGTGCCAGCAGTCGGACAGGGCTCTACAATGAGCAGTTCTTC; CDR3aa: CASSRTGLYNEQFF
v_gene: TRBV9; abundance: .; d_gene: .; j_gene: TRBJ2-6; CDR3nt: TGTGCCAGCAGCGTAGGGGTGGGGCCCCAATCTGGGGCCAACGTCCTGACTTTC; CDR3aa: CASSVGVGPQSGANVLTF
v_gene: TRBV30; abundance: .; d_gene: .; j_gene: TRBJ1-2; CDR3nt: TGTGCCTGGAGTGGGGCAGTCAGCTTCTATGGCTACACCTTC; CDR3aa: CAWSGAVSFYGYTF
v_gene: TRBV18; abundance: .; d_gene: .; j_gene: TRBJ1-3; CDR3nt: TGTGCCAGCTCACCCGGGACCGGGGCTGGAAACACCATATATTTT; CDR3aa: CASSPGTGAGNTIYF